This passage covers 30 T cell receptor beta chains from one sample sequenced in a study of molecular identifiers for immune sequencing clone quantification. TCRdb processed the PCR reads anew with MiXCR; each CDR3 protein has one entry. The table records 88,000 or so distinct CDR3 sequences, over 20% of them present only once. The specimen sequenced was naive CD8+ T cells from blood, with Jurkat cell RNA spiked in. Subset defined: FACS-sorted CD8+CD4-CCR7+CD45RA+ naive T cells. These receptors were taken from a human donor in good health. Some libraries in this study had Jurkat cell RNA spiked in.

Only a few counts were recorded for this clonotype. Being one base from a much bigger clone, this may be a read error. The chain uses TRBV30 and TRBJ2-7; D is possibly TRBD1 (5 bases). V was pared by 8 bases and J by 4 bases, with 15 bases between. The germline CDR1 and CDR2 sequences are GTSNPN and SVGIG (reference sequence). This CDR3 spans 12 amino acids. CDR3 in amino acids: CARTSGPYEQYF. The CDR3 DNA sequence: TGTGCCCGGACCTCAGGGCCGTACGAGCAGTACTTC.

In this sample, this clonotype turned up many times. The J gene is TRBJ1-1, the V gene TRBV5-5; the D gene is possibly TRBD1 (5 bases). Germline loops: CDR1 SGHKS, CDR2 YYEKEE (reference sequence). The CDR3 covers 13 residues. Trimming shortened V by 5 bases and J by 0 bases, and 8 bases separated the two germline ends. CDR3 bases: TGTGCCAGCAGTCCACAGGTGAACACTGAAGCTTTCTTT. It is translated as CASSPQVNTEAFF.

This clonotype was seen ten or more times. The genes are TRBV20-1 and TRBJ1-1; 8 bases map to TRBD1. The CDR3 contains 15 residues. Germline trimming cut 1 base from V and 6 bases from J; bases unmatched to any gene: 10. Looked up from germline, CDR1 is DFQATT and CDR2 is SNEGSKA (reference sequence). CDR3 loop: CSARGSQGAIAEAFF. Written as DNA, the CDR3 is TGCAGTGCTAGAGGTAGCCAGGGGGCTATCGCTGAAGCTTTCTTT.

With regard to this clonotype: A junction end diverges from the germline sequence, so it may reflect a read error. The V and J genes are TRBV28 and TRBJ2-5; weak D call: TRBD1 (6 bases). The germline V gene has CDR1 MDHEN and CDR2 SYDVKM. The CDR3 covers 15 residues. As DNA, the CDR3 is TGTGCCGGCAGACGGGGAGTGGGACATCAAGAGACCCAGTACTTC. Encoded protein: CAGRRGVGHQETQYF.

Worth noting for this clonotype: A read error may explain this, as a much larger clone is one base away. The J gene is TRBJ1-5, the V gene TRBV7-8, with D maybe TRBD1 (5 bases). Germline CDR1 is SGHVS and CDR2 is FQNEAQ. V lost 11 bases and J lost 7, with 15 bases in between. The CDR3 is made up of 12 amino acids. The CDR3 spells CAAGRAEQPQHF. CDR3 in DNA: TGTGCCGCCGGCAGGGCGGAGCAGCCCCAGCATTTT.

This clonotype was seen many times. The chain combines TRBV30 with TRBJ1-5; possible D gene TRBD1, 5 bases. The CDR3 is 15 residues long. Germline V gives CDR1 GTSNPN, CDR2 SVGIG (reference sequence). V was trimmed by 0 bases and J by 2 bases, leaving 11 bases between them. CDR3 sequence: CAWSVRGYGNQPQHF. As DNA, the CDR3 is TGTGCCTGGAGTGTACGGGGGTACGGCAATCAGCCCCAGCATTTT.

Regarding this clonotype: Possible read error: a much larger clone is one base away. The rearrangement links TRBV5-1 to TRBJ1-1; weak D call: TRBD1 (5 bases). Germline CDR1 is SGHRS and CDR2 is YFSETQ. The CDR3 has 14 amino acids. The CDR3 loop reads CASCLGGGWTEAFF. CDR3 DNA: TGCGCCAGCTGCTTGGGGGGGGGGTGGACTGAAGCTTTCTTT.

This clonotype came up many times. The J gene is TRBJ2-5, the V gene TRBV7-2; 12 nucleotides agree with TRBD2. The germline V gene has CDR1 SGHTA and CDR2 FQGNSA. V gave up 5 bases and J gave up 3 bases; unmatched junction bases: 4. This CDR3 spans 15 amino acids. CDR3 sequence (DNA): TGTGCCAGCAGCGCGTGGACTAGCGGGGAAGAGACCCAGTACTTC. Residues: CASSAWTSGEETQYF.

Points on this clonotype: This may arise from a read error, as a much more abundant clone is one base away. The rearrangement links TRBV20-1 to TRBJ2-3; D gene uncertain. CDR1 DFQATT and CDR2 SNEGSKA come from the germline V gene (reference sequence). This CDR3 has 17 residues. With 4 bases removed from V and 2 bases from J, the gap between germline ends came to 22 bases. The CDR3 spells CSATFGDGLPNTDTQYF. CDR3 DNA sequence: TGCAGTGCTACATTCGGAGATGGGCTTCCGAACACAGATACGCAGTATTTT.

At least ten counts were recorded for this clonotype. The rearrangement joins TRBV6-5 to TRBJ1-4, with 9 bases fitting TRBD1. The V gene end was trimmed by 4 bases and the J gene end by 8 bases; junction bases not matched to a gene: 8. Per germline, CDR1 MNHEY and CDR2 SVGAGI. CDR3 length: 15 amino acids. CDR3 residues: CASSSTGQGYEKLFF. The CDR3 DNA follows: TGTGCCAGCAGTTCCACGGGACAGGGTTACGAAAAACTGTTTTTT.

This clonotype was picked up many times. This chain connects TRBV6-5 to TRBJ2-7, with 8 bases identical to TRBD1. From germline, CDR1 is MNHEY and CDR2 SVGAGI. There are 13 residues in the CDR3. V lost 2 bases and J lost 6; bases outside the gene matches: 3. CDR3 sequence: CASSYGTGGEQYF. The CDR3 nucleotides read TGTGCCAGCAGTTACGGGACAGGAGGCGAGCAGTACTTC.

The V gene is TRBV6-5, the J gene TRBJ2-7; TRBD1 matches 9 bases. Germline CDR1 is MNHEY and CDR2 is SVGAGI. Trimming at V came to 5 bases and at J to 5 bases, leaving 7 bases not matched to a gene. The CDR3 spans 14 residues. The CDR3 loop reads CASSVYRGRDEQYF. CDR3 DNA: TGTGCCAGCAGTGTATACAGGGGGCGGGACGAGCAGTACTTC.

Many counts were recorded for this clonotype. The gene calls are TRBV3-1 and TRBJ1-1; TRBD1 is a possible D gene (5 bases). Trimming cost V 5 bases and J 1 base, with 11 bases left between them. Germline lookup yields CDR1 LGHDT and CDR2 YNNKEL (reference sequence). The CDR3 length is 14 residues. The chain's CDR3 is CASSFRTPNTEAFF. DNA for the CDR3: TGTGCCAGCAGCTTTAGGACACCGAACACTGAAGCTTTCTTT.

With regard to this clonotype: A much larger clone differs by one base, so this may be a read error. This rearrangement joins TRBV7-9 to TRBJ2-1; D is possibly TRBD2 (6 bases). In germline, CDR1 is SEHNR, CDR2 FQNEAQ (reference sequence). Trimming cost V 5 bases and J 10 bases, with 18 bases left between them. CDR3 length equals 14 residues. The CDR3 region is CASSPLRVAEEQFF. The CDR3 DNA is TGTGCCAGCAGCCCTTTGAGGGTAGCGGAGGAGCAGTTCTTC.

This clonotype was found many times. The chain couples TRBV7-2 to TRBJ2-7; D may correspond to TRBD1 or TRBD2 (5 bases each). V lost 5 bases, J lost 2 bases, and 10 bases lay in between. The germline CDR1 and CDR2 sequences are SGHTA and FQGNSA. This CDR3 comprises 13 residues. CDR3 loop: CASSDGTPYEQYF. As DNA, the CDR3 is TGTGCCAGCAGCGACGGGACCCCCTACGAGCAGTACTTC.

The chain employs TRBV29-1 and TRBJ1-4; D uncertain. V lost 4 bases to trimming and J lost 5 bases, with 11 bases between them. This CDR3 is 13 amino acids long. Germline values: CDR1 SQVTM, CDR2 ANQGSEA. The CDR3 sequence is CSVGTGMNEKLFF. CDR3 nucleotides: TGCAGCGTTGGTACTGGGATGAATGAAAAACTGTTTTTT.

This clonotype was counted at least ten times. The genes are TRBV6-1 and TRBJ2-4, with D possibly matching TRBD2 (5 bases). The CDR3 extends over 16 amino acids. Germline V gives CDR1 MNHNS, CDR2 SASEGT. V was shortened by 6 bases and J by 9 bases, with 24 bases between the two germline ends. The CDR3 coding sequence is TGTGCCAGCAGGGAGTGGGGAACCGGGAACGACGGCATTCAGTACTTC. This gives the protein CASREWGTGNDGIQYF.

Here the CDR3 reads CASSHTGTGGNEQYF. DNA of the CDR3: TGCGCCAGCAGCCATACCGGGACAGGGGGGAACGAGCAGTACTTC. The chain is built from TRBV4-1 and TRBJ2-7; 11 nucleotides line up with TRBD1. The CDR3 sequence is 15 residues long. J was trimmed by 5 bases and V by 3 bases; bases with no gene match: 6. Looked up from germline, CDR1 is MGHRA and CDR2 is YSYEKL.

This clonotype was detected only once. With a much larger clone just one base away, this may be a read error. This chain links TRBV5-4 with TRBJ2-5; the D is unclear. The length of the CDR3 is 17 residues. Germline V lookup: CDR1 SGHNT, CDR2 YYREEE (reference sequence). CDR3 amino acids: CASSVGRGRYILEIQYF. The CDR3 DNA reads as TGTGCCAGCAGCGTAGGACGTGGCAGATATATCCTAGAGATCCAGTACTTC.

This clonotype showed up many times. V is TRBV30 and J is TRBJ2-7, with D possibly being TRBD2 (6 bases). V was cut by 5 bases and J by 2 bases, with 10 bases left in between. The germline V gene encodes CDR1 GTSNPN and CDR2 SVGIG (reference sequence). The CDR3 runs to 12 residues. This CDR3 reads CAWGGAAYEQYF. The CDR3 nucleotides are TGTGCCTGGGGCGGGGCAGCCTACGAGCAGTACTTC.

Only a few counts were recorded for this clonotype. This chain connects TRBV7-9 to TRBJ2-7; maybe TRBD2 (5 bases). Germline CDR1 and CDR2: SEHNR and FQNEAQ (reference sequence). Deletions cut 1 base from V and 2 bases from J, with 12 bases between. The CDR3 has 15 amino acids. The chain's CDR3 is CASSLGGRTPYEQYF. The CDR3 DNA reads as TGTGCCAGCAGCTTAGGAGGGCGAACCCCCTACGAGCAGTACTTC.

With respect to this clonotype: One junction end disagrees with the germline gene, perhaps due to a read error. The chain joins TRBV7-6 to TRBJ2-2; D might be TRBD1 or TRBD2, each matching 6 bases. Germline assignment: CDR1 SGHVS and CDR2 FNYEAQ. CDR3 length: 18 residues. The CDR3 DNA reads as TGTGCCGGCAGCGTAGCCACAGGGAGGCCGATAAGCACCGGGGAGCTGTTTTTT. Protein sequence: CAGSVATGRPISTGELFF.

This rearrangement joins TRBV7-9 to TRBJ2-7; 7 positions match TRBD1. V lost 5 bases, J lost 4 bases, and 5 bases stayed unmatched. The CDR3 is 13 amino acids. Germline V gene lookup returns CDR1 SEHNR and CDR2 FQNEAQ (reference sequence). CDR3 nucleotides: TGTGCCAGCAGCCCGGGACAGCTGTACGAGCAGTACTTC. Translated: CASSPGQLYEQYF.

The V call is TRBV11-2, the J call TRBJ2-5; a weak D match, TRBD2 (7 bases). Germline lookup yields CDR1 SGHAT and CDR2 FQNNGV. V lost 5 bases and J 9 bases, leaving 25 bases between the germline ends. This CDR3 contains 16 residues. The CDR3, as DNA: TGTGCCAGCAGCCCCGGGTCGGGGGGCCCTTTGGAGGCCCAGTACTTC. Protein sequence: CASSPGSGGPLEAQYF.

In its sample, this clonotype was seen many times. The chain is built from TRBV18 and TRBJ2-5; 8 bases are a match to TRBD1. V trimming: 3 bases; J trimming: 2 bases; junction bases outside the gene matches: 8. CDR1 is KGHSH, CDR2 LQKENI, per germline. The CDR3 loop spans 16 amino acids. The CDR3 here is CASSPDPTGGQETQYF. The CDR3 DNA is TGTGCCAGCTCACCCGACCCCACAGGGGGGCAAGAGACCCAGTACTTC.

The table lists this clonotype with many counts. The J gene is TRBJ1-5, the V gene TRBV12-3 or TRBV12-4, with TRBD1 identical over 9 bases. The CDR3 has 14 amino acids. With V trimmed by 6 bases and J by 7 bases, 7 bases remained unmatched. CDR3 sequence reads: CASSPGTGLQPQHF. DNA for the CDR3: TGTGCCAGCAGCCCCGGGACAGGGCTCCAGCCCCAGCATTTT.

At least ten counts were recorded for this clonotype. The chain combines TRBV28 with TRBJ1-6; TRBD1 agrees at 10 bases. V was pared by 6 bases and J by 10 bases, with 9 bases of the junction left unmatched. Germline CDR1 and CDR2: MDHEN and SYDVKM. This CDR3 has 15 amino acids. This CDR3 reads CASRAEGQGVSPLHF. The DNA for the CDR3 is TGTGCCAGCAGGGCCGAAGGACAGGGGGTATCACCCCTCCACTTT.

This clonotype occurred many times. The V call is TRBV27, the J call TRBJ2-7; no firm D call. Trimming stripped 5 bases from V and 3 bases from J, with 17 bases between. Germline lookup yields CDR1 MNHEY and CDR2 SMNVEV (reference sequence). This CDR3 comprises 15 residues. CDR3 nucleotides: TGTGCCAGCAGTGCACTACCGGGTCCCCTCTACGAGCAGTACTTC. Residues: CASSALPGPLYEQYF.

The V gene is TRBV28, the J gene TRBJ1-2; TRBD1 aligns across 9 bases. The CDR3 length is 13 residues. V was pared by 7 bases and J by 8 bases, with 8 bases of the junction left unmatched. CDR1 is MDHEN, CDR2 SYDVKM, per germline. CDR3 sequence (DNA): TGTGCCAGCAAATCACAGGGGGCTGGGGGCTACACCTTC. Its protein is CASKSQGAGGYTF.

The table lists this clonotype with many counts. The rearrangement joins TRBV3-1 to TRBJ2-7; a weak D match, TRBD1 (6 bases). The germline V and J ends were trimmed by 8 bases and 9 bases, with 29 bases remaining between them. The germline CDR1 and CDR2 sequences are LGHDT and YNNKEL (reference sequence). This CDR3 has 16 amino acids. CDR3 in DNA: TGTGCCAGCTCGTCCCACTCCGGGGACACCTCGGGGAGGCAGTACTTC. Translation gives CASSSHSGDTSGRQYF.